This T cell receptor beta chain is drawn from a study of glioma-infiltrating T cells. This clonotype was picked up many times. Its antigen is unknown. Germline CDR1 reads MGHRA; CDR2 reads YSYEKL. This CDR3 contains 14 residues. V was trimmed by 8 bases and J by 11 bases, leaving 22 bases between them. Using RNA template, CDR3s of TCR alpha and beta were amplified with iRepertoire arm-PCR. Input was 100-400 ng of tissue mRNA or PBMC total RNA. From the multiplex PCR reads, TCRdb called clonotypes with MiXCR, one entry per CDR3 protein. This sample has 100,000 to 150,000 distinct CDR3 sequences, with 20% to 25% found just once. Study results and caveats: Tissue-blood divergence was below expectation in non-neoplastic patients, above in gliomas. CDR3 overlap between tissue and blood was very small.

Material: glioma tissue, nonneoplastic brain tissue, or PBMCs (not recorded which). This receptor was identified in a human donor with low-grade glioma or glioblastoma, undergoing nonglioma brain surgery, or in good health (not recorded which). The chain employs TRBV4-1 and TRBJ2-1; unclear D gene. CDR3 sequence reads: CASGTYLPTSKQFF. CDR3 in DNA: TGCGCCAGCGGAACGTACCTTCCAACAAGTAAGCAGTTCTTC.